This T cell receptor beta chain is from a study of cytomegalovirus exposure and HLA in healthy donors. The CDR3 covers 15 residues. V dropped 4 bases and J dropped 2; count of bases not matched to a gene: 3. From germline, CDR1 is SEHNR and CDR2 FQNEAQ (reference sequence). PCR employed 60 Vbeta and 13 Jbeta primers. The table came from immunoSEQ multiplex PCR; TCRdb's copy has only in-frame clones and leaves some out. The sample includes under 150,000 clones. The material sequenced was PBMCs. The receptor was isolated from a woman between 40 and 50 years old in good health and CMV-seronegative. The V gene is TRBV7-9, the J gene TRBJ2-1; 9 bases fit TRBD2. CDR3 loop: CASSSSGAAYNEQFF. CDR3 coding DNA: TGTGCCAGCAGCTCTAGCGGGGCAGCCTACAATGAGCAGTTCTTC.